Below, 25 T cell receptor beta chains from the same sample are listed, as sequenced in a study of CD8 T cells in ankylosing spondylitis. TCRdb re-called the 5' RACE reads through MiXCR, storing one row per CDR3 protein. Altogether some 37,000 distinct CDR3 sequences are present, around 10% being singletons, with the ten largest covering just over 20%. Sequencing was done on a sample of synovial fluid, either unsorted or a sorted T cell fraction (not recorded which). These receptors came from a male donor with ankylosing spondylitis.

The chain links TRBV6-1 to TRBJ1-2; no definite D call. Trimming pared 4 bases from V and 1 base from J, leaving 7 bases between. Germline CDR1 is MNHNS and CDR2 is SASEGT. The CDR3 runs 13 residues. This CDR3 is CASSVVVNYGYTF. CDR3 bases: TGTGCCAGCAGTGTGGTAGTTAACTATGGCTACACCTTC.

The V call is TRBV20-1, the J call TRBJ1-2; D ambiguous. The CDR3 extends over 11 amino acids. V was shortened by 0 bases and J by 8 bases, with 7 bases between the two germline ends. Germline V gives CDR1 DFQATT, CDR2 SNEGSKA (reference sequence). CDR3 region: CSAREGRGYTF. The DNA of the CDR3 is TGCAGTGCTAGAGAGGGTCGGGGCTACACCTTC.

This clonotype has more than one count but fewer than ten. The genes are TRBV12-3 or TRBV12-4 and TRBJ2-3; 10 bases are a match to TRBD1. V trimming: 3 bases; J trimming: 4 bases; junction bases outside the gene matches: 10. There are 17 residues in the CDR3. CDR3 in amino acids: CASSFRTGGISADTQYF. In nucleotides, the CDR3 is TGTGCCAGCAGTTTCCGGACAGGGGGTATCAGCGCAGATACGCAGTATTTT.

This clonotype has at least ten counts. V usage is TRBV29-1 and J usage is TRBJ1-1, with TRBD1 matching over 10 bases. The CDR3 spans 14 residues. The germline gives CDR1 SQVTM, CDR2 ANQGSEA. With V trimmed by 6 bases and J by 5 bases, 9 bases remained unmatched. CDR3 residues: CSVIGGQGVTEAFF. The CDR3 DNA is TGCAGCGTAATAGGAGGACAGGGGGTTACTGAAGCTTTCTTT.

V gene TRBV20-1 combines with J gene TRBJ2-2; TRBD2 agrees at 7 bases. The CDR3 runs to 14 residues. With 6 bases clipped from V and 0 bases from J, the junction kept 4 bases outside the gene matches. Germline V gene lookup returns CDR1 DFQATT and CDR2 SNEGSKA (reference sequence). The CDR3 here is CSAEGGPNTGELFF. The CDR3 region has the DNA TGCAGTGCCGAGGGAGGGCCGAACACCGGGGAGCTGTTTTTT.

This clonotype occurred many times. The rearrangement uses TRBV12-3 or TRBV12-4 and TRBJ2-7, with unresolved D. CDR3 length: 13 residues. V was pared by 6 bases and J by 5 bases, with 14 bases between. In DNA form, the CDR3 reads TGTGCCAGCAGGCCCGTTGGGGATAACGAGCAGTACTTC. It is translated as CASRPVGDNEQYF.

DNA for the CDR3: TGCAGTGCTAGAGCTCCCGGGGGACCTGCAACTAATGAAAAACTGTTTTTT. Its translation: CSARAPGGPATNEKLFF. The gene calls are TRBV20-1 and TRBJ1-4; possible D gene TRBD1, 5 bases. The CDR3 totals 17 residues. The germline V gene has CDR1 DFQATT and CDR2 SNEGSKA (reference sequence). V gave up 1 base and J gave up 0 bases, with 15 bases separating them.

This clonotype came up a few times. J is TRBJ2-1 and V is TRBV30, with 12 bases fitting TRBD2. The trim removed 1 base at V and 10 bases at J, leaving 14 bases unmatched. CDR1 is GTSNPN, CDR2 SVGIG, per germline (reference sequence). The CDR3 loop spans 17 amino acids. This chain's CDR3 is CAWSGGLAGSVLGEQFF. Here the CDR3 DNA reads TGTGCCTGGAGTGGAGGACTAGCGGGGAGTGTTTTGGGGGAGCAGTTCTTC.

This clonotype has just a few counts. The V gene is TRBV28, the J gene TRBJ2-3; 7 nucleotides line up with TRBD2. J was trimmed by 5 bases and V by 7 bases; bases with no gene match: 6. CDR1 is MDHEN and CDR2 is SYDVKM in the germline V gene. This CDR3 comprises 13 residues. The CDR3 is CASTTGGGDTQYF. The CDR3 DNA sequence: TGTGCCAGCACCACAGGCGGGGGAGATACGCAGTATTTT. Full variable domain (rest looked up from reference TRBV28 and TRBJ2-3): DVKVTQSSRYLVKRTGEKVFLECVQDMDHENMFWYRQDPGLGLRLIYFSYDVKMKEKGDIPEGYSVSREKKERFSLILESASTNQTSMYLCASTTGGGDTQYFGPGTRLTVL.

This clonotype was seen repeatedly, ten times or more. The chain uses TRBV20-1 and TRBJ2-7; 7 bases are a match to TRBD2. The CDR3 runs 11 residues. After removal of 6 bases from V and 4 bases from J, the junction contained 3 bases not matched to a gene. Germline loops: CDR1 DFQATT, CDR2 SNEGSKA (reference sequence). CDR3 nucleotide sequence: TGCAGTGCCCCGGGACTATACGAGCAGTACTTC. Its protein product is CSAPGLYEQYF.

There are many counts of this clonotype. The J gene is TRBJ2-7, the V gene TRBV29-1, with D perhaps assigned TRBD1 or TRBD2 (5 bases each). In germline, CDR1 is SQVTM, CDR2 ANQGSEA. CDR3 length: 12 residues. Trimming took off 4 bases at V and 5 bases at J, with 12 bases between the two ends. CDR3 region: CSVVGDENEQYF. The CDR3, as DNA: TGCAGCGTTGTAGGGGACGAAAACGAGCAGTACTTC.

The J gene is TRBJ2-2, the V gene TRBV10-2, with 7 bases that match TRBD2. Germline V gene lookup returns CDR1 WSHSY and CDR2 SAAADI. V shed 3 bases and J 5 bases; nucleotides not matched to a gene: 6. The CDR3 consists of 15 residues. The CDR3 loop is CASSEWGGGTGELFF. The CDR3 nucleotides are TGCGCCAGCAGTGAATGGGGGGGAGGTACCGGGGAGCTGTTTTTT.

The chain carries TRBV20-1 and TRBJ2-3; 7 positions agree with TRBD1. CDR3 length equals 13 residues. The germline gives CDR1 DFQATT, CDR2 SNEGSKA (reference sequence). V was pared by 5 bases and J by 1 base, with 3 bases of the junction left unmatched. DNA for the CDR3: TGCAGTGCTGGGGACAGTGGCACAGATACGCAGTATTTT. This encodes CSAGDSGTDTQYF.

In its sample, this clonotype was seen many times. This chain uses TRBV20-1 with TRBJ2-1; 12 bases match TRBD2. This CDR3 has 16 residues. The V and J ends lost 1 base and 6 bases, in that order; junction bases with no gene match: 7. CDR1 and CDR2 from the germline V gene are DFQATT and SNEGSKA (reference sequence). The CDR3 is CSARVPSGRAFNEQFF. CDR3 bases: TGCAGTGCTAGAGTGCCTAGCGGGAGGGCGTTCAATGAGCAGTTCTTC.

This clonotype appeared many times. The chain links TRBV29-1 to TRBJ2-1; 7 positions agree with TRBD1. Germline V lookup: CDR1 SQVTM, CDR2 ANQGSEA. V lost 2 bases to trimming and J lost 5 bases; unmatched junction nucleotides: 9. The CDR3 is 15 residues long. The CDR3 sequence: CSVERQGRTHNEQFF. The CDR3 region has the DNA TGCAGCGTTGAAAGACAGGGTAGGACTCACAATGAGCAGTTCTTC.

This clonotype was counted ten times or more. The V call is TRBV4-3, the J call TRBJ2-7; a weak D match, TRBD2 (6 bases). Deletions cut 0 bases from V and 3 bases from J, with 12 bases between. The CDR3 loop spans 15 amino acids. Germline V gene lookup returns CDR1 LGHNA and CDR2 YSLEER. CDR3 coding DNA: TGCGCCAGCAGCCAAGAAGGTGGAGGGGACTACGAGCAGTACTTC. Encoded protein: CASSQEGGGDYEQYF.

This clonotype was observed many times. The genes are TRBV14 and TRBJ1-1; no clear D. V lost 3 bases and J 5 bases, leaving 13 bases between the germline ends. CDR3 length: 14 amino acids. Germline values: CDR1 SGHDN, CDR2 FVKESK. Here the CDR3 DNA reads TGTGCCAGCAGCCACAGGACCGCGCGGACTGAAGCTTTCTTT. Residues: CASSHRTARTEAFF.

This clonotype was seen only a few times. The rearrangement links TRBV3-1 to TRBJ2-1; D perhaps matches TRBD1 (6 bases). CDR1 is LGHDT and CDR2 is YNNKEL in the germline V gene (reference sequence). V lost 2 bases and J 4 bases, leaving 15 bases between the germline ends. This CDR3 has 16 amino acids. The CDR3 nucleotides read TGTGCCAGCAGCCAATCAGGGGCAAGCGCGTACAATGAGCAGTTCTTC. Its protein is CASSQSGASAYNEQFF.

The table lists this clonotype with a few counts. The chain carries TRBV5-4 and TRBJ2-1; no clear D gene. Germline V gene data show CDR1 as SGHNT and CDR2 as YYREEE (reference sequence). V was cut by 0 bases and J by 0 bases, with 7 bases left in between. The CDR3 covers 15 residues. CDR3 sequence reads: CASSLEDRSYNEQFF. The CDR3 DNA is TGTGCCAGCAGCTTGGAGGACCGCTCCTACAATGAGCAGTTCTTC. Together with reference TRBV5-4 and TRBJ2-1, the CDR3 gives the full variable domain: ETGVTQSPTHLIKTRGQQVTLRCSSQSGHNTVSWYQQALGQGPQFIFQYYREEENGRGNFPPRFSGLQFPNYSSELNVNALELDDSALYLCASSLEDRSYNEQFFGPGTRLTVL.

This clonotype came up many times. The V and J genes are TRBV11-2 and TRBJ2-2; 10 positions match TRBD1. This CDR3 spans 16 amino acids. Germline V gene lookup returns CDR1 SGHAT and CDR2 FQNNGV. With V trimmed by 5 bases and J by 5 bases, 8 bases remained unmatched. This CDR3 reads CASSHPRDRGTGELFF. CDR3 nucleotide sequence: TGTGCCAGCAGCCACCCCCGGGACAGGGGTACCGGGGAGCTGTTTTTT.

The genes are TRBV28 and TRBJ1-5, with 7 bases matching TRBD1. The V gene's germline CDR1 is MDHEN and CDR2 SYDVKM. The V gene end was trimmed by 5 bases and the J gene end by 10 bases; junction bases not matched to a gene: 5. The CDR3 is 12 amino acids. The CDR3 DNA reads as TGTGCCAGCAGTCCCAACAGGGGCCCCCAGCATTTT. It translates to CASSPNRGPQHF.

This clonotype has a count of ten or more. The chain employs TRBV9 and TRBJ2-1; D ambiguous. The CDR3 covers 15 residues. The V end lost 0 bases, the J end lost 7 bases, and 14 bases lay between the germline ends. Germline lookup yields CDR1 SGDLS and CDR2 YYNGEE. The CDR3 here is CASSVGLFATNEQFF. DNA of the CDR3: TGTGCCAGCAGCGTAGGTCTCTTCGCGACGAATGAGCAGTTCTTC.

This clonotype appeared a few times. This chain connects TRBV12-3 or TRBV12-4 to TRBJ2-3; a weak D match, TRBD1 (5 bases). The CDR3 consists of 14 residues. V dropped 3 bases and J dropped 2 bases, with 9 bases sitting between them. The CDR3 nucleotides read TGTGCCAGCAGTTTTTGGGGCGACACAGATACGCAGTATTTT. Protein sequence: CASSFWGDTDTQYF.

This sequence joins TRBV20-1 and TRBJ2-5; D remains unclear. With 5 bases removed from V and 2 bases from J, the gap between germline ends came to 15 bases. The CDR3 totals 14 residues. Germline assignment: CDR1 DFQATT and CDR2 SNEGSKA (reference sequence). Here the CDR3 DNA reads TGCAGTGCTGGTGGGAACCTGGGGCAAGAGACCCAGTACTTC. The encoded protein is CSAGGNLGQETQYF.

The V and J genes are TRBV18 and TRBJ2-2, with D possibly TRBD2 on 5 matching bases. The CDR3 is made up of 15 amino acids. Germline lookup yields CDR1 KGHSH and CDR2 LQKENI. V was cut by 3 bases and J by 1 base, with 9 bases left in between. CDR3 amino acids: CASSPIGLNTGELFF. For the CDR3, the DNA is TGTGCCAGCTCACCTATAGGACTGAACACCGGGGAGCTGTTTTTT.